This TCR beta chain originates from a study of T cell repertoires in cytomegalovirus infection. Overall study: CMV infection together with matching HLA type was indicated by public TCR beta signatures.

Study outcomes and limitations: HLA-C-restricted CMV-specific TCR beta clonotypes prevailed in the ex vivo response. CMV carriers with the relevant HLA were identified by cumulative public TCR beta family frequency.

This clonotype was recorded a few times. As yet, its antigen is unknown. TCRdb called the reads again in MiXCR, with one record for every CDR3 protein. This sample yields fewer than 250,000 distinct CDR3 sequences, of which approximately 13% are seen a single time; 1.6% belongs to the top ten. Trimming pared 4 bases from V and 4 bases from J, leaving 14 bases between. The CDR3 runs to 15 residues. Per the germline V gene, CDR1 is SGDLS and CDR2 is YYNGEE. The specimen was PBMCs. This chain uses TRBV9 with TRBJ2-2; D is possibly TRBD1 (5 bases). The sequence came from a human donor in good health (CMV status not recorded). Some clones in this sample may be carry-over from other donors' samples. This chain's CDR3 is CASSPGQAATGELFF. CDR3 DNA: TGTGCCAGCAGCCCAGGGCAGGCGGCCACCGGGGAGCTGTTTTTT.